One sample yielded the 21 T cell receptor beta chains listed below, sequenced in a study of T cell repertoires in cytomegalovirus infection. TCRdb fed the reads into MiXCR, producing one record per CDR3 protein. Of under 800,000 distinct CDR3 sequences in the sample, around 24% were seen once. The sequenced sample consisted of CD8+ T cells from PBMCs. The receptors come from a human donor in good health (CMV status not recorded). Some clones in this sample may be carry-over from other donors' samples.

Concerning this clonotype: One end of the junction is discordant with germline, which a read error may explain. V usage is TRBV27 and J usage is TRBJ2-5; 10 bases align to TRBD2. Germline CDR1 and CDR2: MNHEY and SMNVEV (reference sequence). The CDR3 is 15 residues long. CDR3 sequence reads: CASSLQRGGPETQCF. The CDR3 nucleotides read TGTGCCAGCAGTTTACAGCGGGGGGGCCCAGAGACCCAGTGCTTC.

This chain uses TRBV5-1 with TRBJ2-5; 7 bases fit TRBD1. V shed 3 bases, J shed 5 bases, and the junction held 13 bases outside the gene matches. This CDR3 is built from 16 residues. Germline-derived CDR1 and CDR2 are SGHRS and YFSETQ. CDR3: CASSSEEALQGETQYF. DNA of the CDR3: TGCGCCAGCAGCTCCGAGGAGGCATTACAGGGGGAGACCCAGTACTTC. Full variable domain (missing parts from reference TRBV5-1 and TRBJ2-5): KAGVTQTPRYLIKTRGQQVTLSCSPISGHRSVSWYQQTPGQGLQFLFEYFSETQRNKGNFPGRFSGRQFSNSRSEMNVSTLELGDSALYLCASSSEEALQGETQYFGPGTRLLVL.

This clonotype was counted many times. The chain couples TRBV12-5 to TRBJ2-1; D not certain. The germline V gene encodes CDR1 LGHNT and CDR2 FRNRAP. The V end lost 0 bases, the J end lost 7 bases, and 10 bases lay between the germline ends. CDR3 length: 14 residues. Here the CDR3 reads CASGLVLRANEQFF. The CDR3 DNA reads as TGTGCTAGTGGTTTGGTACTTCGGGCGAATGAGCAGTTCTTC.

The chain employs TRBV6-6 and TRBJ1-1; possible D gene TRBD1, 5 bases. CDR3 length: 14 amino acids. Trimming left V 4 bases short and J 6 bases short, with 15 bases between. Germline CDR1 reads MNHNY; CDR2 reads SVGAGI (reference sequence). The CDR3 region has the DNA TGTGCCAGCAGTTCCCATACAGGATTCCCTGAAGCTTTCTTT. Amino acids: CASSSHTGFPEAFF.

In its sample, this clonotype was seen many times. V usage is TRBV7-2 and J usage is TRBJ2-1, with TRBD2 as a possible D gene (5 bases). The germline V gene has CDR1 SGHTA and CDR2 FQGNSA. The CDR3 extends over 14 amino acids. Trimming shortened V by 3 bases and J by 2 bases, and 8 bases separated the two germline ends. This CDR3 reads CASSFVGAYNEQFF. Here the CDR3 DNA reads TGTGCCAGCAGCTTCGTCGGGGCCTACAATGAGCAGTTCTTC.

The chain recombines TRBV13 with TRBJ2-4, with D possibly TRBD1 on 5 matching bases. The germline V and J ends were trimmed by 5 bases and 6 bases, with 14 bases remaining between them. This CDR3 region has 14 residues. Germline-derived CDR1 and CDR2 are PRHDT and FYEKMQ (reference sequence). The CDR3 DNA follows: TGTGCCAGCAGCACAGGCCGCATTGGAAACATTCAGTACTTC. The encoded protein is CASSTGRIGNIQYF.

V gene TRBV7-8 combines with J gene TRBJ1-1; D remains ambiguous. V was pared by 5 bases and J by 0 bases, with 13 bases between. From germline, CDR1 is SGHVS and CDR2 FQNEAQ. This CDR3 is built from 15 residues. The CDR3, as DNA: TGTGCCAGCAGCAAGGGATCATCCATGAACACTGAAGCTTTCTTT. Protein sequence: CASSKGSSMNTEAFF.

This clonotype was picked up many times. J is TRBJ2-3 and V is TRBV7-2; 10 bases align to TRBD2. Germline V gives CDR1 SGHTA, CDR2 FQGNSA. The CDR3 covers 15 residues. V lost 5 bases to trimming and J lost 7 bases; unmatched junction nucleotides: 9. CDR3 region: CASSLQRGGDNTQYF. CDR3 DNA sequence: TGTGCCAGCAGCCTGCAGCGGGGGGGGGATAATACGCAGTATTTT.

This clonotype has ten or more counts. V is TRBV28 and J is TRBJ1-5; D may be TRBD1 (5 bases). Germline values: CDR1 MDHEN, CDR2 SYDVKM. The CDR3 extends over 16 amino acids. V was clipped by 3 bases and J by 2 bases, with 14 bases between them. CDR3 region: CASSLWPGTGNQPQHF. CDR3 in DNA: TGTGCCAGCAGTTTGTGGCCCGGGACGGGCAATCAGCCCCAGCATTTT.

As for this clonotype: A read error may be the cause here, since a much bigger clone is one base away. The gene calls are TRBV7-4 and TRBJ1-1, with D tentatively TRBD1 (5 bases). Germline CDR1 SGHVT, CDR2 SQSDAQ. The CDR3 is 13 residues long. V lost 0 bases and J lost 12, with 14 bases in between. DNA for the CDR3: TGTGCCAGCAGCTTAGCCGGGGCCTCCGTGACTTTCTTT. Its translation: CASSLAGASVTFF.

This clonotype was counted at least ten times. The chain uses TRBV7-9 and TRBJ1-4, with a possible D match to TRBD1 (5 bases). This CDR3 comprises 16 residues. Germline V gives CDR1 SEHNR, CDR2 FQNEAQ (reference sequence). Trimming left V 2 bases short and J 3 bases short, with 13 bases between. The CDR3 nucleotides read TGTGCCAGCAGCTTACGGGGGGACGGAGCTAATGAAAAACTGTTTTTT. Encoded protein: CASSLRGDGANEKLFF.

This clonotype was counted a few times. V is TRBV7-2 and J is TRBJ2-7, with 10 bases fitting TRBD1. The CDR3 sequence is 14 residues long. V was pared by 7 bases and J by 4 bases, with 7 bases of the junction left unmatched. Germline V gene lookup returns CDR1 SGHTA and CDR2 FQGNSA. The CDR3 reads CASTLDRGYYEQYF. Here the CDR3 DNA reads TGTGCCAGCACCCTGGACAGGGGGTATTACGAGCAGTACTTC.

Notes on this clonotype: Mismatch with germline at one junction end may stem from a read error. This chain joins TRBV27 and TRBJ2-5; TRBD2 agrees at 7 bases. The germline gives CDR1 MNHEY, CDR2 SMNVEV (reference sequence). CDR3 length equals 15 residues. This chain's CDR3 is CANSSGGGLGETQYF. For the CDR3, the DNA is TGTGCCAACAGTTCGGGGGGAGGACTAGGAGAGACCCAGTACTTC.

As to this clonotype: A much more abundant neighbour one base away suggests this may be a read error. The rearrangement uses TRBV7-2 and TRBJ1-1; possibly TRBD1 for D (6 bases). The CDR3 has 15 amino acids. V was pared by 4 bases and J by 2 bases, with 14 bases between. The germline CDR1 and CDR2 sequences are SGHTA and FQGNSA. CDR3 bases: TGTGCCAGCAGCTGGCCCCCCGGGGGCAACACTGAAGCTTTCTTT. Translated, it gives CASSWPPGGNTEAFF. Full variable domain (rest looked up from reference TRBV7-2 and TRBJ1-1): GAGVSQSPSNKVTEKGKDVELRCDPISGHTALYWYRQSLGQGLEFLIYFQGNSAPDKSGLPSDRFSAERTGGSVSTLTIQRTQQEDSAVYLCASSWPPGGNTEAFFGQGTRLTVV.

This clonotype turned up a few times. V usage is TRBV12-3 or TRBV12-4 and J usage is TRBJ1-4, with no clear D. Trimming removed 6 bases at V and 10 bases at J, with 9 bases between. The CDR3 length is 11 residues. The CDR3 DNA sequence: TGTGCCAGCAGATACGCCGGAAAACTGTTTTTT. Its translation: CASRYAGKLFF.

The chain joins TRBV5-6 to TRBJ2-3; D might be TRBD1 (5 bases). Trimming cost V 6 bases and J 8 bases, with 22 bases left between them. In germline, CDR1 is SGHDT, CDR2 YYEEEE. The CDR3 runs to 15 residues. The CDR3 sequence is CASTKGRVFSGTQYF. DNA of the CDR3: TGTGCCAGCACCAAGGGCAGGGTTTTCAGTGGTACGCAGTATTTT.

This clonotype was counted a few times. J is TRBJ2-5 and V is TRBV15; unclear D gene. Germline V gene sequence: CDR1 LNHNV, CDR2 YYDKDF (reference sequence). V lost 1 base and J lost 2, with 11 bases in between. There are 15 residues in the CDR3. The CDR3 region has the DNA TGTGCCACCAGCAGAGGTTTTGGGCTTCAAGAGACCCAGTACTTC. Translated, it gives CATSRGFGLQETQYF.

A note on this clonotype: Just one base apart from a much larger clone, this may be a read error. The chain recombines TRBV7-9 with TRBJ1-1, with D tentatively TRBD1 (5 bases). The CDR3 has 13 residues. Germline V CDR1 and CDR2: SEHNR, FQNEAQ (reference sequence). The CDR3 DNA reads as TGTGCCAGCAGCCCGGACATGAACACTAAAGCTTTCTTT. Its translation: CASSPDMNTKAFF. Drawing the rest from reference TRBV7-9 and TRBJ1-1, the complete variable domain is DTGVSQNPRHKITKRGQNVTFRCDPISEHNRLYWYRQTLGQGPEFLTYFQNEAQLEKSRLLSDRFSAERPKGSFSTLEIQRTEQGDSAMYLCASSPDMNTKAFFGQGTRLTVV.

This clonotype came up a few times. The junction differs from germline at one of its ends, possibly a read error. V gene TRBV5-6 combines with J gene TRBJ2-7; D remains ambiguous. Looked up from germline, CDR1 is SGHDT and CDR2 is YYEEEE. The CDR3 consists of 14 residues. The CDR3 protein is CASSQVLIPSVTNF. The CDR3, as DNA: TGTGCCAGCAGCCAAGTGTTAATCCCCTCCGTTACGAACTTC. Combining the CDR3 with reference TRBV5-6 and TRBJ2-7 gives the whole variable domain DAGVTQSPTHLIKTRGQQVTLRCSPKSGHDTVSWYQQALGQGPQFIFQYYEEEERQRGNFPDRFSGHQFPNYSSELNVNALLLGDSALYLCASSQVLIPSVTNFGPGTRLTVT.

About this clonotype: Possible read error: a much larger clone is one base away. This CDR3 is missing its conserved last phenylalanine or tryptophan, likely due to a read error. V is TRBV4-2 and J is TRBJ1-1; D may be TRBD1 (5 bases). This CDR3 is 17 amino acids long. Trimming stripped 1 base from V and 0 bases from J, with 15 bases between. Per the germline V gene, CDR1 is LGHNA and CDR2 is YNFKEQ. The CDR3 loop is CASSQAHGTPMNTEAFL. The CDR3 DNA reads TGTGCCAGCAGCCAAGCCCACGGGACTCCAATGAACACTGAAGCTTTCCTT.

This clonotype showed up many times. The genes are TRBV7-8 and TRBJ2-3, with 12 bases identical to TRBD2. The CDR3 length is 17 residues. Trimming took 0 bases from V and 2 from J; bases not matched to a gene: 3. CDR1 and CDR2 from the germline V gene are SGHVS and FQNEAQ. This chain's CDR3 is CASSLATSGGNTDTQYF. The CDR3 coding sequence is TGTGCCAGCAGCTTAGCGACTAGCGGGGGTAACACAGATACGCAGTATTTT. Full variable domain (remainder filled in from reference TRBV7-8 and TRBJ2-3): GAGVSQSPRYKVAKRGQDVALRCDPISGHVSLFWYQQALGQGPEFLTYFQNEAQLDKSGLPSDRFFAERPEGSVSTLKIQRTQQEDSAVYLCASSLATSGGNTDTQYFGPGTRLTVL.